These T cell receptor beta chains were read from a single sample in a study of radiotherapy plus CTLA-4 blockade in lung cancer. Here immunoSEQ multiplex PCR was the method, and the copy in TCRdb shows in-frame clones only, minus some. The sample consists of about 60,000 clones, approximately 82% of them appearing once. Specimen: peripheral blood, collected from a patient treated with radiotherapy plus ipilimumab. The receptors derive from a human donor with non-small cell lung cancer who had a partial response to radiotherapy plus ipilimumab. CDR3s include the opening cysteine and the closing phenylalanine or tryptophan. D genes are given only for firm matches. Some rows have no size entry. The others give once, few or many, or a class for an expanded clone.

clone size	V gene	J gene	D gene	CDR3 DNA	CDR3 protein
-	TRBV29-1	TRBJ2-7	TRBD2	TGCAGCGTTCATAGCGGGGTCAGCTCCTACGAGCAGTACTTC	CSVHSGVSSYEQYF
-	TRBV2	TRBJ2-1	TRBD2	TGTGCCAGCAGTACCTACCTGGGCGCGGGGGACGTCTTC	CASSTYLGAGDVF
-	TRBV19	TRBJ2-3	-	TGTGCCAGTAGTATACCTAGTTCAGATACGCAGTATTTT	CASSIPSSDTQYF
-	TRBV27	TRBJ2-1	TRBD2	TGTGCCAGCAGTCCTAGCGGGAGCGGATTCAATGAGCAGTTCTTC	CASSPSGSGFNEQFF
-	TRBV4-1	TRBJ2-5	TRBD2	TGCGCCAGCAGCCAAGCTGGCGCTAGCGGCCAAGAGACCCAGTACTTC	CASSQAGASGQETQYF
-	TRBV27	TRBJ1-1	-	TGTGCCAGCAGATCATATCGGGAGGACACTGAAGCTTTCTTT	CASRSYREDTEAFF
once	TRBV27	TRBJ1-5	-	TGTGCCAGCAGTTTAGATTTTAGGAGGAGTGCTCAGCCCCAGCATTTT	CASSLDFRRSAQPQHF
-	TRBV11-2	TRBJ2-1	TRBD2	TGTGCCAGCAGCTTAGATAGCATAGCGGGAGTATACAATGAGCAGTTCTTC	CASSLDSIAGVYNEQFF
-	TRBV28	TRBJ1-5	-	TGTGCCAGCAGTTTAGGGGGCGCAAGCCAGCCCCAGCATTTT	CASSLGGASQPQHF
-	TRBV6-5	TRBJ1-2	-	TGTGCCAGCAGTCGATATCAGGGTGACGACTATGGCTACACCTTC	CASSRYQGDDYGYTF
-	TRBV2	TRBJ2-1	TRBD1	TGTGCCAGCAGTAAACTAGGGGGGACAGGGGGTAGTAATGAGCAGTTCTTC	CASSKLGGTGGSNEQFF
-	TRBV7-2	TRBJ2-5	-	TGTGCCAGCAGCTACCGAGCGGAGACCCAGTACTTC	CASSYRAETQYF
-	TRBV7-7	TRBJ2-2	-	TGTGCCAGCAGCTTAATCGGAGTTGCGAACACCGGGGAGCTGTTTTTT	CASSLIGVANTGELFF
-	TRBV2	TRBJ2-7	TRBD2	TGTGCCAGCAGTTCGGGACTAGCGGGAGTGTACGAGCAGTACTTC	CASSSGLAGVYEQYF
-	TRBV18	TRBJ1-1	-	TGTGCCAGCTCTGCGGCACTGAACACTGAAGCTTTCTTT	CASSAALNTEAFF
-	TRBV9	TRBJ2-2	-	TGTGCCAGCAGCGTAGATCAAGGACTGGTCGCCGGGGAGCTGTTTTTT	CASSVDQGLVAGELFF
-	TRBV7-2	TRBJ2-5	-	TGTGCCAGCAGCTTTAGGGGAGAGACCCAGTACTTC	CASSFRGETQYF
few	TRBV6-1	TRBJ1-1	TRBD1	TGTGCCAGCAGTCGTGACAGGGGTGGGACTGAAGCTTTCTTT	CASSRDRGGTEAFF
-	TRBV4-2	TRBJ2-7	TRBD2	TGTGCCAGCAGACCCGTGGGGCGGGGGGCCCCGGACGAGCAGTACTTC	CASRPVGRGAPDEQYF
once	TRBV2	TRBJ2-3	TRBD2	TGTGCCAGCAGTGGGGTTAGCGGGAGAGCAGATACGCAGTATTTT	CASSGVSGRADTQYF
-	TRBV27	TRBJ2-7	-	TGTGCCAGCAGTTTGTTAGGGGCCAACTACGAGCAGTACTTC	CASSLLGANYEQYF
-	TRBV6-1	TRBJ2-7	TRBD1	TGTGCCAGCAGTGGATCCCGGGACAGGGCGCGAGAGCAGTACTTC	CASSGSRDRAREQYF
-	TRBV5-1	TRBJ2-7	TRBD2	TGCGCCAGCGGTGGACTAGCGGGATCCTACGAGCAGTACTTC	CASGGLAGSYEQYF
-	TRBV28	TRBJ2-7	TRBD2	TGTGCCAGCAGTTCCTACTCCGGACTAGCGGGAGCCCTCTACGAGCAGTACTTC	CASSSYSGLAGALYEQYF
few	TRBV19	TRBJ2-1	TRBD2	TGTGCCAGTAGTAGACCCCTTGGGACTAGTTCCTACAATGAGCAGTTCTTC	CASSRPLGTSSYNEQFF
few	TRBV18	TRBJ2-6	-	TGTGCCAGCTCACCAACTTCTGGGGCCAACGTCCTGACTTTC	CASSPTSGANVLTF
-	TRBV5-4	TRBJ2-1	-	TGTGCCAGCAGCGGCGGGACGGGCTCCTACAATGAGCAGTTCTTC	CASSGGTGSYNEQFF
few	TRBV9	TRBJ1-1	-	TGTGCCAGCAGCGTGGAGTCGAACACTGAAGCTTTCTTT	CASSVESNTEAFF
-	TRBV7-8	TRBJ2-3	TRBD2	TGTGCCAGCAGCTTAGACCTAGCGGGACCCCGCACAGATACGCAGTATTTT	CASSLDLAGPRTDTQYF
few	TRBV9	TRBJ1-2	-	TGTGCCAGCAGCCGGGGGGAGTGGGGCTACACCTTC	CASSRGEWGYTF
-	TRBV9	TRBJ2-1	-	TGTGCCAGCAGCGTAGGTGGCGCTGAGGCCTACAATGAGCAGTTCTTC	CASSVGGAEAYNEQFF
-	TRBV18	TRBJ2-7	TRBD1	TGTGCCAGCTCACCGGTCCATGGACAGGGATCCTACGAGCAGTACTTC	CASSPVHGQGSYEQYF
-	TRBV21-1	TRBJ2-7	-	TGTGCCAGCAGCCCTGCAAATCCGGGACTAGCGGGAGCATACGAGCAGTACTTC	CASSPANPGLAGAYEQYF
-	TRBV19	TRBJ1-1	-	TGTGCCAGTAGTTACTACACTGAAGCTTTCTTT	CASSYYTEAFF
-	TRBV9	TRBJ1-2	TRBD1	TGTGCCAGCAGCCCAAGACAGGGGGCGGGCTATGGCTACACCTTC	CASSPRQGAGYGYTF
-	TRBV29-1	TRBJ1-2	-	TGCAGCGTTGAGGGAGGGGGGAACTATGGCTACACCTTC	CSVEGGGNYGYTF
-	TRBV5-1	TRBJ2-5	-	TGCGCCAGCAGCTTGGGAACAGGGAGTCGGGAGACCCAGTACTTC	CASSLGTGSRETQYF
-	TRBV7-2	TRBJ2-7	-	TGTGCCAGCAGCTTGACCAACTATTACGAGCAGTACTTC	CASSLTNYYEQYF
-	TRBV5-1	TRBJ2-1	-	TGCGCCAGCAGCTTGCAGGACAGAGAGCTCTACAATGAGCAGTTCTTC	CASSLQDRELYNEQFF
-	TRBV5-1	TRBJ2-1	TRBD2	TGCGCCAGCAGCCCACCCACTAGCGGGGATAACAATGAGCAGTTCTTC	CASSPPTSGDNNEQFF
-	TRBV11-2	TRBJ2-1	TRBD1	TGTGCCAGCAGCCTAAGACCGGACCGGGACAGGGCGTTCAATGAGCAGTTCTTC	CASSLRPDRDRAFNEQFF
-	TRBV5-6	TRBJ2-7	-	TGTGCCAGCAGCTTGGGCCCCCGACTTGCCCGGGACGAGCAGTACTTC	CASSLGPRLARDEQYF
-	TRBV28	TRBJ1-2	TRBD1	TGTGCCAGCAGTTTATACAGGGGGCGCTATGGCTACACCTTC	CASSLYRGRYGYTF
-	TRBV5-1	TRBJ2-2	TRBD2	TGCGCCAGCAGCTTGGCCCTCAGCGGGAGACCGAACACCGGGGAGCTGTTTTTT	CASSLALSGRPNTGELFF
-	TRBV11-2	TRBJ2-7	-	TGTGCCAGCAGCTTAGAACGGGGTTACGAGCAGTACTTC	CASSLERGYEQYF
-	TRBV30	TRBJ1-5	TRBD1	TGTGCCTGGATTAAGCCGGGACAGGGAAATCAGCCCCAGCATTTT	CAWIKPGQGNQPQHF
-	TRBV10-3	TRBJ1-1	-	TGTGCCATCAGCGATACGCGAAGACAGGCGAACACTGAAGCTTTCTTT	CAISDTRRQANTEAFF
once	TRBV10-1	TRBJ2-3	TRBD2	TGCGCCAGCAGAGGGACTAGCGGGAGCACAGATACGCAGTATTTT	CASRGTSGSTDTQYF
once	TRBV9	TRBJ2-5	-	TGTGCCAGCAGCGTAGGAGGGTCGCAAGAGACCCAGTACTTC	CASSVGGSQETQYF
-	TRBV4-2	TRBJ2-5	-	TGTGCCAGCAGCCAAGATGTCGGCCTTCCGGGGACCCAGTACTTC	CASSQDVGLPGTQYF
-	TRBV7-2	TRBJ2-2	-	TGTGCCAGCAGCTTAGAGCGGACTAGGGGGGGAGTCAGGCTGTTTTTT	CASSLERTRGGVRLFF
once	TRBV13	TRBJ2-7	TRBD2	TGTGCCAGCAGCGCCGGGACTAGCGGTTCCTACGAGCAGTACTTC	CASSAGTSGSYEQYF
-	TRBV20-1	TRBJ2-7	-	TGCAGTGCCGGCTCGGAGGACGAGCAGTACTTC	CSAGSEDEQYF
-	TRBV11-2	TRBJ2-5	-	TGTGCCAGCAGAAAGGGGGGGGGCGAAGAGACCCAGTACTTC	CASRKGGGEETQYF
-	TRBV7-2	TRBJ2-2	-	TGTGCCAGCAGCCCAAGACAGACCGGGGAGCTGTTTTTT	CASSPRQTGELFF